These 15 T cell receptor beta chains were sequenced from one sample in a study. TCRdb ran MiXCR on the RT-PCR reads and lists one entry per CDR3 protein. Of more than 550,000 distinct CDR3 sequences in the sample, 11% to 15% were seen once. The specimen sequenced was memory CD4+ T cells from blood. These receptors were taken from a female donor in good health, serving as a healthy control.

The chain combines TRBV24-1 with TRBJ2-4, with 11 bases that match TRBD2. Germline-derived CDR1 and CDR2 are KGHDR and SFDVKD. With 4 bases clipped from V and 0 bases from J, the junction kept 4 bases outside the gene matches. This CDR3 comprises 17 residues. CDR3: CATSDSGLAVAKNIQYF. CDR3 in DNA: TGTGCCACCAGTGACTCGGGACTAGCGGTAGCCAAAAACATTCAGTACTTC.

The sample holds a few counts of this clonotype. Written as DNA, the CDR3 is TGTGCCAGCAACCGGGACAGGGGCCGTCTTGGTGAAAAACTGTTTTTT. It translates to CASNRDRGRLGEKLFF. This chain joins TRBV5-6 and TRBJ1-4; the match to TRBD1 covers 10 bases. This CDR3 region has 16 residues. The germline V gene has CDR1 SGHDT and CDR2 YYEEEE. Losses at the gene ends were 6 bases for V and 7 bases for J; bases not matched to a gene: 12.

A few counts support this clonotype. V usage is TRBV10-3 and J usage is TRBJ1-1, with D perhaps matching TRBD1 (6 bases). CDR1 is ENHRY and CDR2 is SYGVKD in the germline V gene. The CDR3 is made up of 13 amino acids. V was shortened by 10 bases and J by 4 bases, with 16 bases between the two germline ends. The CDR3 reads CATFDRLSTEAFF. The CDR3 bases are TGTGCCACCTTCGACAGGTTGAGCACTGAAGCTTTCTTT.

The table lists this clonotype with a few counts. The genes are TRBV5-1 and TRBJ2-5; a possible D gene is TRBD1 (5 bases). V lost 2 bases and J 5 bases, leaving 13 bases between the germline ends. The germline V gene encodes CDR1 SGHRS and CDR2 YFSETQ. This CDR3 is 14 amino acids long. CDR3: CASSLKGDRETQYF. Here the CDR3 DNA reads TGCGCCAGCAGCTTAAAAGGGGATAGGGAGACCCAGTACTTC.

This clonotype was seen a handful of times. The chain is built from TRBV20-1 and TRBJ1-4, with D possibly matching TRBD1 (6 bases). CDR3 size: 19 residues. Trimming cost V 6 bases and J 0 bases, with 26 bases left between them. CDR1 is DFQATT, CDR2 SNEGSKA, per germline (reference sequence). In DNA, the CDR3 is TGCAGTGCCCAAAGCCGACAGGCAATCACGCTTGCAACTAATGAAAAACTGTTTTTT. It translates to CSAQSRQAITLATNEKLFF.

Worth noting for this clonotype: With a much larger clone just one base away, this may be a read error. This chain connects TRBV20-1 to TRBJ1-1; no definite D call. CDR3 length: 11 residues. The V gene's germline CDR1 is DFQATT and CDR2 SNEGSKA (reference sequence). The CDR3 is CSARDPPEDFF. The CDR3 DNA follows: TGCAGTGCTAGAGATCCCCCTGAAGATTTCTTT.

This clonotype showed up just a few times. The J gene is TRBJ2-7, the V gene TRBV20-1; 12 bases agree with TRBD2. CDR1 DFQATT and CDR2 SNEGSKA come from the germline V gene (reference sequence). The CDR3 is 13 amino acids. The V and J ends lost 6 bases and 7 bases, in that order; junction bases with no gene match: 7. CDR3 sequence: CSARLAGVNEQYF. In DNA form, the CDR3 reads TGCAGTGCCAGACTAGCGGGAGTTAATGAGCAGTACTTC.

The chain recombines TRBV29-1 with TRBJ2-3, with a tentative D call TRBD2 (6 bases). In germline, CDR1 is SQVTM, CDR2 ANQGSEA. CDR3 length: 14 residues. V lost 4 bases, J lost 2 bases, and 13 bases lay in between. The CDR3 DNA is TGCAGCGTTGGGCTAGCGAGCTTCACAGATACGCAGTATTTT. Translating it yields CSVGLASFTDTQYF.

With respect to this clonotype: This could be a read error, since a much larger clone is one nucleotide away. The chain recombines TRBV20-1 with TRBJ2-1; a weak D match, TRBD2 (6 bases). Germline values: CDR1 DFQATT, CDR2 SNEGSKA (reference sequence). V dropped 2 bases and J dropped 3 bases, with 14 bases sitting between them. The CDR3 contains 15 residues. The CDR3 protein is CSARLRGSCYNEQFF. The CDR3 region has the DNA TGCAGTGCTAGACTCCGGGGGAGCTGCTACAATGAGCAGTTCTTC.

This clonotype was picked up many times. The chain carries TRBV5-1 and TRBJ2-3; TRBD2 matches 11 bases. The CDR3 is made up of 18 amino acids. Looked up from germline, CDR1 is SGHRS and CDR2 is YFSETQ. With V trimmed by 5 bases and J by 0 bases, 11 bases remained unmatched. The CDR3 is CASSLELAGDPSTDTQYF. The CDR3 coding sequence is TGCGCCAGCAGTCTCGAACTAGCGGGGGACCCAAGCACAGATACGCAGTATTTT.

This clonotype was counted at least ten times. The chain links TRBV19 to TRBJ2-1; 8 nucleotides match TRBD1. CDR3 size: 12 residues. J lost 8 bases, V lost 8 bases, and 5 bases had no gene match. Germline loops: CDR1 LNHDA, CDR2 SQIVND (reference sequence). The CDR3, as DNA: TGTGCCAGTCTAGGACAGGGCTATGAGCAGTTCTTC. Its protein product is CASLGQGYEQFF. The entire variable domain, with the rest obtained from reference TRBV19 and TRBJ2-1, is as follows: DGGITQSPKYLFRKEGQNVTLSCEQNLNHDAMYWYRQDPGQGLRLIYYSQIVNDFQKGDIAEGYSVSREKKESFPLTVTSAQKNPTAFYLCASLGQGYEQFFGPGTRLTVL.

This clonotype was picked up a small number of times. This chain joins TRBV27 and TRBJ2-1, with D perhaps being TRBD1 or TRBD2 (5 bases each). CDR1 MNHEY and CDR2 SMNVEV come from the germline V gene (reference sequence). The CDR3 has 14 residues. Trimming took 6 bases from V and 14 from J, leaving 23 bases between them. CDR3 residues: CASSPERGRPAKFF. Here the CDR3 DNA reads TGTGCCAGCAGCCCAGAAAGGGGACGCCCGGCGAAGTTCTTC.

This chain uses TRBV7-2 with TRBJ2-7; D could derive from TRBD1 or TRBD2 (6 bases each). Germline V gene data show CDR1 as SGHTA and CDR2 as FQGNSA. V dropped 3 bases and J dropped 3 bases, with 15 bases sitting between them. The CDR3 has 15 amino acids. Here the CDR3 reads CASSFLPGEDYEQYF. For the CDR3, the DNA is TGTGCCAGCAGCTTTTTGCCAGGGGAGGACTACGAGCAGTACTTC.

This clonotype was counted ten times or more. V gene TRBV15 combines with J gene TRBJ2-1; 9 bases line up with TRBD2. Germline V gene data show CDR1 as LNHNV and CDR2 as YYDKDF (reference sequence). V trimming: 5 bases; J trimming: 6 bases; junction bases outside the gene matches: 8. The CDR3 length is 15 residues. CDR3 nucleotide sequence: TGTGCCACCAGCGTAGGTAGCGGGAGAGGCAATGAGCAGTTCTTC. Its translation: CATSVGSGRGNEQFF.

The genes are TRBV21-1 and TRBJ2-7; the DNA was not used to check the table's D call, TRBD1. TRBV21-1 is flagged as a pseudogene. The CDR3 consists of 14 residues. CDR3 amino acids: CASSSRVRGYEQYF. CDR3 nucleotide sequence: TGTGCCAGCAGCTCCCGTGTGAGGGGATACGAGCAGTACTTC.